This paragraph covers one T cell receptor beta chain sequence. Antigen specificity is unknown. The data belong to a study of identical twins. cDNA carried unique molecular identifiers, and a universal primer site was added by template switching. MiXCR, applied by TCRdb to the 5' RACE reads, yields one record per CDR3 protein. This repertoire shows 1.5 million to 2 million distinct CDR3 sequences, about 32% found once; its top ten account for less than 0.35%. Study observations and caveats: Where beta out-of-frame sequences were concerned, excess twin sharing was weaker. Model-predicted out-of-frame TCR alpha sharing fell below observed values in monozygotic twins.

The donors were all healthy and Caucasian. Sample: cord blood. The TCR was taken from a newborn girl in good health.

The CDR3 here is CASSPAQVETQYF. As DNA, the CDR3 is TGCGCCAGCAGCCCTGCGCAGGTGGAGACCCAGTACTTC. The chain recombines TRBV4-1 with TRBJ2-4; D is unresolved. The J call may be incorrect, as the DNA end agrees better with TRBJ2-5. Germline CDR1 reads MGHRA; CDR2 reads YSYEKL. The length of the CDR3 is 13 residues.